Listed here is a single T cell receptor (beta chain). Its specificity is not known. V lost 5 bases and J lost 0, with 10 bases in between. Germline V lookup: CDR1 SEHNR, CDR2 FQNEAQ (reference sequence). CDR3 length equals 14 residues. These data are taken from a study of cytomegalovirus exposure and HLA in healthy donors. Notes on the study in general: It was assumed in the presence/absence analyses that sequencing depth was roughly uniform across donors. In an earlier analysis, in some 600 donors, most V segments appeared productive either ~90% or ~30% of the time.

Primers: 60 Vbeta forward and 13 Jbeta reverse. The protocol was immunoSEQ multiplex PCR, while the TCRdb copy is restricted to in-frame clones and leaves out a portion. The sample has approximately 100,000 clones, approximately 70% seen once; the top ten hold about 8.4%. Sequencing was done on a sample of PBMCs. The gene calls are TRBV7-9 and TRBJ1-1; D possibly corresponds to TRBD1 (5 bases). The receptor comes from a man in his forties in good health and CMV-seronegative. CDR3 loop: CASSTGTMNTEAFF. The CDR3, as DNA: TGTGCCAGCAGCACGGGGACTATGAACACTGAAGCTTTCTTT.